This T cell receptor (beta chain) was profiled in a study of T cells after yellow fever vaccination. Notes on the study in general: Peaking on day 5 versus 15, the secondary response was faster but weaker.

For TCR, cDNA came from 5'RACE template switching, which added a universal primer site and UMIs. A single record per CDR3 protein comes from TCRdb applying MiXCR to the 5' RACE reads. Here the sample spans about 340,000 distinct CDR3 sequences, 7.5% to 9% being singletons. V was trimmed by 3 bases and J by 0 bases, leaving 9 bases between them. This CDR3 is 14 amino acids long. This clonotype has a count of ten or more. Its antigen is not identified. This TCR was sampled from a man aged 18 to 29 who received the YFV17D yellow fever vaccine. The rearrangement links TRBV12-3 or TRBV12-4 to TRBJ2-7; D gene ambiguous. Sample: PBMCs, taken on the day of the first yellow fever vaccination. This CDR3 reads CASSFRGSSYEQYF. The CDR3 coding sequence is TGTGCCAGCAGTTTCCGCGGCAGCTCCTACGAGCAGTACTTC.